This T cell receptor (beta chain) was identified in a study of blood T cell repertoires in COVID-19. This CDR3 is built from 12 residues. Germline lookup yields CDR1 MNHEY and CDR2 SVGAGI. The V and J ends lost 6 bases and 6 bases, in that order; junction bases with no gene match: 5. Produced via immunoSEQ multiplex PCR; TCRdb's table is partial and in-frame only. In the table there are 300,000 to 350,000 clones, roughly 87% of which are singletons. Cohort allocation depended upon clinical history that participants reported. Cohort 3 recovered donors had two negative PCRs, clearance, or symptom resolution.

The chain recombines TRBV6-5 with TRBJ2-7; 7 bases align to TRBD1. The sample comprised PBMCs or T cells enriched from blood (not recorded which). This TCR derives from a woman aged 18-29 years who had recovered from COVID-19. CDR3 region: CASSPGQTEQYF. The CDR3 nucleotides are TGTGCCAGCAGCCCGGGACAGACCGAGCAGTACTTC.